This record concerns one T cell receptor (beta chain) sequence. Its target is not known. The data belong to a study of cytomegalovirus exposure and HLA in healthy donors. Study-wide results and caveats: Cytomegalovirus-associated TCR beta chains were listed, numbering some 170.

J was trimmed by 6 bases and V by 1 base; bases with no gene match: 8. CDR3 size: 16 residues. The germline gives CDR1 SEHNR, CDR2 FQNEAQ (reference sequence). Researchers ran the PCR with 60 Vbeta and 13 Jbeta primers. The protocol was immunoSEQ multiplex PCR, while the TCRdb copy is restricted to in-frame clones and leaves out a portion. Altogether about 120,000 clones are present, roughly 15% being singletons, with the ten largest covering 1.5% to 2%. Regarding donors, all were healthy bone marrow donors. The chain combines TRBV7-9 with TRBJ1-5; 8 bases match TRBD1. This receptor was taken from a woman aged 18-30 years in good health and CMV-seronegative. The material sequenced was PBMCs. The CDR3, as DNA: TGTGCCAGCAGCTTAGAGTTGACAGGGGCAGGTCAGCCCCAGCATTTT. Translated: CASSLELTGAGQPQHF.